Following are 24 T cell receptor beta chains from one sample sequenced in a study of OX40 agonist ivuxolimab in advanced cancers. Clones were sequenced by immunoSEQ multiplex PCR, and TCRdb holds only the in-frame ones, with some missing. The profile covers approximately 57,000 clones, with 88% appearing a single time and around 10% taken by the ten largest. Sequences were derived from CD4+ or CD8+ T cells sorted from blood, sampled in a trial of the OX40 agonist ivuxolimab. Every receptor here comes from an adult with an advanced solid tumor such as melanoma, head and neck, liver or kidney cancer.

The chain combines TRBV7-2 with TRBJ2-2; 10 nucleotides line up with TRBD1. CDR3 size: 17 residues. Trimming took 5 bases from V and 6 from J; bases not matched to a gene: 12. Germline lookup yields CDR1 SGHTA and CDR2 FQGNSA. The DNA of the CDR3 is TGTGCCAGCAGCCCTCTATCCCGGGACAGGGGATCCGGGGAGCTGTTTTTT. This codes for CASSPLSRDRGSGELFF.

The V and J genes are TRBV5-1 and TRBJ2-2; D is possibly TRBD2 (6 bases). This CDR3 spans 13 amino acids. Trimming left V 1 base short and J 8 bases short, with 9 bases between. Germline V gene data show CDR1 as SGHRS and CDR2 as YFSETQ. CDR3 sequence reads: CASSLRDFGELFF. For the CDR3, the DNA is TGCGCCAGCAGCTTGAGGGACTTTGGGGAGCTGTTTTTT.

This rearrangement joins TRBV11-2 to TRBJ2-5; no clear D gene. Trimming shortened V by 0 bases and J by 0 bases, and 5 bases separated the two germline ends. The CDR3 runs 14 residues. In germline, CDR1 is SGHAT, CDR2 FQNNGV. The DNA of the CDR3 is TGTGCCAGCAGCTTAGATACAGACCAAGAGACCCAGTACTTC. It yields the protein CASSLDTDQETQYF.

The chain uses TRBV7-9 and TRBJ2-1, with 13 positions matching TRBD2. The CDR3 extends over 17 amino acids. Germline lookup yields CDR1 SEHNR and CDR2 FQNEAQ (reference sequence). V was clipped by 5 bases and J by 3 bases; unmatched bases: 7. CDR3 bases: TGTGCCAGCAGCATGAAGGGACTAGCGGGAAACTACAATGAGCAGTTCTTC. Protein: CASSMKGLAGNYNEQFF.

This chain connects TRBV28 to TRBJ2-6; D is perhaps TRBD1 (6 bases). The CDR3 totals 21 residues. CDR1 and CDR2 from the germline V gene are MDHEN and SYDVKM. The V end lost 6 bases, the J end lost 0 bases, and 27 bases lay between the germline ends. The CDR3 protein is CASSLKQRSDRIISGANVLTF. The CDR3 DNA reads TGTGCCAGCAGCTTAAAACAGCGTTCGGACAGAATAATCTCTGGGGCCAACGTCCTGACTTTC.

V usage is TRBV7-9 and J usage is TRBJ1-6, with TRBD1 identical over 8 bases. From germline, CDR1 is SEHNR and CDR2 FQNEAQ (reference sequence). With V trimmed by 3 bases and J by 6 bases, 1 base remained unmatched. The CDR3 spans 14 residues. In DNA, the CDR3 is TGTGCCAGCAGCTTCGGACAGGGTAATTCACCCCTCCACTTT. This translates into CASSFGQGNSPLHF.

This clone was recorded a few times. This chain links TRBV19 with TRBJ2-1, with 8 bases identical to TRBD2. CDR1 and CDR2 (germline): LNHDA, SQIVND (reference sequence). This CDR3 region has 17 residues. V shed 6 bases and J 2 bases; nucleotides not matched to a gene: 12. The CDR3 sequence is CASSPVPGLVTYNEQFF. Here the CDR3 DNA reads TGTGCCAGTAGCCCTGTACCGGGACTAGTAACCTACAATGAGCAGTTCTTC. The entire variable domain, with the rest obtained from reference TRBV19 and TRBJ2-1, is as follows: DGGITQSPKYLFRKEGQNVTLSCEQNLNHDAMYWYRQDPGQGLRLIYYSQIVNDFQKGDIAEGYSVSREKKESFPLTVTSAQKNPTAFYLCASSPVPGLVTYNEQFFGPGTRLTVL.

The chain recombines TRBV7-9 with TRBJ1-6, with 8 bases lining up with TRBD1. This CDR3 has 17 amino acids. V lost 4 bases to trimming and J lost 5 bases; unmatched junction nucleotides: 10. Germline CDR1 reads SEHNR; CDR2 reads FQNEAQ (reference sequence). Written as DNA, the CDR3 is TGTGCCAGCAGCTACTACGATGGGGACAGGAATAATTCACCCCTCCACTTT. Amino acids: CASSYYDGDRNNSPLHF.

The chain uses TRBV6-5 and TRBJ2-7; 10 bases line up with TRBD2. The germline gives CDR1 MNHEY, CDR2 SVGAGI. V was clipped by 6 bases and J by 13 bases; unmatched bases: 12. The CDR3 consists of 13 residues. CDR3 DNA: TGTGCCAGCAGCCCCGAGGCTAGCGGGAGCTGTTACTTC. It is translated as CASSPEASGSCYF.

This chain connects TRBV5-5 to TRBJ1-1; tentative D call: TRBD1 (5 bases). CDR3 length: 12 residues. The ends were cut back, 4 bases at V and 8 bases at J, with 12 bases in the middle. Germline V gives CDR1 SGHKS, CDR2 YYEKEE (reference sequence). The CDR3 sequence: CASSPGGTEAFF. For the CDR3, the DNA is TGTGCCAGCAGCCCTGGGGGGACGGAAGCTTTCTTT.

The chain links TRBV7-3 to TRBJ1-1; D is unclear. The CDR3 totals 14 residues. Germline CDR1 reads SGHTA; CDR2 reads FQGTGA. Trimming pared 5 bases from V and 4 bases from J, leaving 14 bases between. CDR3 sequence reads: CASSPKIASTEAFF. DNA for the CDR3: TGTGCCAGCAGCCCAAAGATCGCGAGCACTGAAGCTTTCTTT.

This clone has just one count. CDR3 sequence (DNA): TGTGCCAGCAGCCCAGACAGGCGGGGCACTGAAGCTTTCTTT. Encoded protein: CASSPDRRGTEAFF. The chain couples TRBV7-6 to TRBJ1-1; possible D gene TRBD1, 6 bases. V was shortened by 5 bases and J by 4 bases, with 14 bases between the two germline ends. CDR3 length: 14 residues. Germline CDR1 reads SGHVS; CDR2 reads FNYEAQ.

Written as DNA, the CDR3 is TGTGCCAGCAGCGTCGGGACAGGGGGCAAAAACATTCAGTACTTC. It yields the protein CASSVGTGGKNIQYF. The chain carries TRBV9 and TRBJ2-4, with 11 bases matching TRBD1. Germline V gene sequence: CDR1 SGDLS, CDR2 YYNGEE. V gave up 2 bases and J gave up 3 bases; unmatched junction bases: 1. The CDR3 length is 15 residues.

The CDR3 DNA reads as TGTGCCAGCAGTGAATTGGGGGGCAATCAGCCCCAGCATTTT. Amino acids: CASSELGGNQPQHF. The chain links TRBV2 to TRBJ1-5; D perhaps matches TRBD1 (5 bases). CDR1 is SNHLY and CDR2 is FYNNEI in the germline V gene. The ends were cut back, 2 bases at V and 2 bases at J, with 7 bases in the middle. The CDR3 runs 14 residues.

The chain recombines TRBV18 with TRBJ2-7; D gene uncertain. V was cut by 3 bases and J by 4 bases, with 10 bases left in between. This CDR3 comprises 13 residues. Germline V lookup: CDR1 KGHSH, CDR2 LQKENI. The CDR3 reads CASSPSHGYEQYV. In nucleotides, the CDR3 is TGTGCCAGCTCACCCAGCCACGGGTACGAGCAGTACGTC.

This clone was seen a handful of times. The chain uses TRBV7-9 and TRBJ1-1; no firm D call. The CDR3 extends over 14 amino acids. The V and J ends lost 7 bases and 6 bases respectively, with 18 bases between them. Germline V CDR1 and CDR2: SEHNR, FQNEAQ (reference sequence). The CDR3: CASMGVGLVAEAFF. The CDR3 region has the DNA TGTGCCAGCATGGGTGTAGGGTTGGTTGCTGAAGCTTTCTTT.

This chain links TRBV7-9 with TRBJ2-1; D possibly matches TRBD1 or TRBD2 (5 bases each). Germline V gene lookup returns CDR1 SEHNR and CDR2 FQNEAQ (reference sequence). The CDR3 is 13 residues long. The germline V and J ends were trimmed by 11 bases and 4 bases, with 15 bases remaining between them. For the CDR3, the DNA is TGTGCCGCACGGGACGGGGAATACAATGAGCAGTTCTTC. The encoded protein is CAARDGEYNEQFF.

The chain recombines TRBV18 with TRBJ2-5; either TRBD1 or TRBD2 may supply D (5 bases each). CDR1 and CDR2 from the germline V gene are KGHSH and LQKENI. This CDR3 is built from 16 residues. Trimming removed 0 bases from V and 5 bases from J, with 16 bases in between. The CDR3 DNA reads TGTGCCAGCTCACCACCGATTTACGGGGCCGGGGAGACCCAGTACTTC. It codes for CASSPPIYGAGETQYF.

In the case of this clone: With only one base between it and a far larger clone, this is likely a read error. This chain joins TRBV11-2 and TRBJ1-1; D remains ambiguous. This CDR3 region has 13 residues. CDR1 is SGHAT and CDR2 is FQNNGV in the germline V gene. V lost 4 bases and J lost 2, with 8 bases in between. The CDR3 loop reads CASSSWGNTEAFF. The CDR3 DNA follows: TGTGCCAGCAGCTCGTGGGGAAACACTGAAGCTTTCTTT.

The gene calls are TRBV7-8 and TRBJ1-5; D remains ambiguous. This CDR3 has 16 amino acids. The V end lost 1 base, the J end lost 5 bases, and 15 bases lay between the germline ends. The germline CDR1 and CDR2 sequences are SGHVS and FQNEAQ. In DNA, the CDR3 is TGTGCCAGCAGCTTAGGGGGAGCGGATGGGCATCAGCCCCAGCATTTT. This translates into CASSLGGADGHQPQHF.

This rearrangement joins TRBV9 to TRBJ1-1; 8 bases map to TRBD1. Germline CDR1 SGDLS, CDR2 YYNGEE. Germline trimming cut 3 bases from V and 11 bases from J; bases unmatched to any gene: 6. This CDR3 is 12 amino acids long. The CDR3, as DNA: TGTGCCAGCAGCGAGGGGAGGGACAGGGCTTTCTTT. Amino acids: CASSEGRDRAFF. The variable domain in full, completed from reference TRBV9 and TRBJ1-1, reads DSGVTQTPKHLITATGQRVTLRCSPRSGDLSVYWYQQSLDQGLQFLIQYYNGEERAKGNILERFSAQQFPDLHSELNLSSLELGDSALYFCASSEGRDRAFFGQGTRLTVV.

CDR3 bases: TGCAGCACTCGGACTAGCCAAGACAATGAGCAGTTCTTC. Protein product: CSTRTSQDNEQFF. V usage is TRBV29-1 and J usage is TRBJ2-1; 8 nucleotides match TRBD2. Unmatched junction bases numbered 8, after V lost 8 bases and J lost 5 bases. This CDR3 region has 13 residues. The germline CDR1 and CDR2 sequences are SQVTM and ANQGSEA.

This clone has just one count. This chain links TRBV4-1 with TRBJ2-1, with unresolved D. The CDR3 contains 13 residues. The germline V and J ends were trimmed by 7 bases and 9 bases, with 16 bases remaining between them. CDR1 and CDR2 from the germline V gene are MGHRA and YSYEKL. The CDR3 reads CASTPGVSGEQFF. The CDR3 DNA follows: TGCGCCAGCACCCCTGGGGTCTCGGGTGAGCAGTTCTTC.

The chain links TRBV19 to TRBJ2-1, with TRBD1 matching 8 bases. Germline trimming cut 3 bases from V and 8 bases from J; bases unmatched to any gene: 6. Germline CDR1 and CDR2: LNHDA and SQIVND (reference sequence). The CDR3 consists of 14 residues. The CDR3, as DNA: TGTGCCAGTAGTATTCGGGCAGGGGGCGATGAGCAGTTCTTC. Its protein is CASSIRAGGDEQFF.